This TCR beta chain was identified during a study of T cell repertoires in aging, cancer and after chemotherapy. Regarding the study as a whole: Compared with age-matched healthy donors, untreated hematological or solid cancer patients showed higher blood TCR clonality.

Regarding this clonotype: Its target is not known.

The length of the CDR3 is 14 residues. V was cut by 6 bases and J by 9 bases, with 18 bases left in between. From germline, CDR1 is LNHDA and CDR2 SQIVND (reference sequence). Peripheral blood genomic DNA, not sorted cells or RNA, was the template. Rearranged V-D-J TRB sequences were amplified with a mixed TRB-A/B primer pool. One entry per CDR3 protein results from TCRdb running MiXCR on the multiplex PCR reads. The table lists 9,500 to 15,000 distinct CDR3 sequences, approximately 30% of them singletons, with around a tenth in the top ten. The TCR was taken from a human donor in good health. The donor label of this sample is uncertain. The sequenced sample consisted of blood. The V and J genes are TRBV19 and TRBJ2-1; D gene ambiguous. CDR3 DNA: TGTGCCAGTAGCCCCGGATCTGCTTCGGGTGAGCAGTTCTTC. Translation gives CASSPGSASGEQFF.